This entry lists 22 T cell receptor beta chains sequenced from one sample in a study of T cell clonality in common variable immunodeficiency. The data were produced by immunoSEQ multiplex PCR, yet TCRdb's version contains in-frame clones alone and is incomplete. Observed in the sample are about 52,000 clones, none of them singletons. Sequenced sample: peripheral blood mononuclear cells. The receptors shown here come from a person aged 18 to 75 in good health.

The table lists this clone with many counts. The read comes to an end 3 residues before the CDR3 does, leaving the germline J gene to fill in the end. The chain couples TRBV30 to TRBJ1-2, with TRBD1 as a possible D gene (5 bases). The CDR3 totals 16 residues. Trimming cost V 2 bases and J 6 bases, with 22 bases left between them. CDR1 and CDR2 from the germline V gene are GTSNPN and SVGIG (reference sequence). The CDR3 here is CAWSSSVRATLNGYTF. The covered CDR3 bases are TGTGCCTGGAGTTCGTCCGTCAGGGCGACTTTGAATGGC.

This clone was detected many times. The read stops 3 residues short of the end of the CDR3; the missing end is completed from the germline J gene. V is TRBV7-3 and J is TRBJ2-4; D ambiguous. This CDR3 comprises 11 residues. The V gene's germline CDR1 is SGHTA and CDR2 FQGTGA. The CDR3 DNA, read in part, is TGTGCCAGCAGCCAAAGTAGTGAT. As protein: CASSQSSD. From start to end, the CDR3 is CASSQSSDQYF.

This clone showed up many times. The CDR3 end falls 3 residues outside the read, so it is completed with the germline J gene. V usage is TRBV6-2 or TRBV6-3 and J usage is TRBJ2-7; 7 nucleotides align to TRBD1. V lost 2 bases, J lost 1 base, and 5 bases stayed unmatched. The CDR3 runs 15 residues. The germline CDR1 and CDR2 sequences are MNHEY and SVGEGT. The CDR3 loop reads CASSYLRQGSYEQYF. The covered CDR3 bases are TGTGCCAGCAGTTACCTGCGACAGGGATCCTACGAG.

This clone has at least ten counts. The read is 3 residues too short to cover the CDR3 end, so that end is filled in from the germline J gene. The chain links TRBV7-2 to TRBJ2-3; the D is unclear. The CDR3 contains 13 residues. Germline values: CDR1 SGHTA, CDR2 FQGNSA. Trimming stripped 5 bases from V and 4 bases from J, with 10 bases between. The CDR3 region is CASSPLPADTQYF. The sequenced part of the CDR3 DNA is TGTGCCAGCAGCCCTCTTCCGGCAGATACG.

This clone was seen repeatedly, ten times or more. The CDR3 is cut off 3 residues early in the read; its end comes from the germline J gene. The chain combines TRBV7-6 with TRBJ1-2; D gene unclear. The germline V and J ends were trimmed by 5 bases and 4 bases, with 11 bases remaining between them. This CDR3 comprises 13 residues. Per the germline V gene, CDR1 is SGHVS and CDR2 is FNYEAQ. CDR3 sequence reads: CASSPGLSYGYTF. CDR3 DNA, as far as it was read: TGTGCCAGCAGCCCGGGTCTAAGCTATGGC.

This clone was counted ten times or more. Read data end 3 residues before the CDR3 end; the end is taken from the germline J gene. This chain links TRBV7-2 with TRBJ2-7, with 7 bases aligning to TRBD2. Germline-derived CDR1 and CDR2 are SGHTA and FQGNSA. The junction had 3 bases not matched to a gene; V was cut back by 4 bases and J by 0 bases. The CDR3 is made up of 14 amino acids. This chain's CDR3 is CASSYGTTSYEQYF. CDR3 DNA, as far as it was read: TGTGCCAGCAGCTACGGGACTACCTCCTACGAG. Full variable domain (missing parts from reference TRBV7-2 and TRBJ2-7): GAGVSQSPSNKVTEKGKDVELRCDPISGHTALYWYRQSLGQGLEFLIYFQGNSAPDKSGLPSDRFSAERTGGSVSTLTIQRTQQEDSAVYLCASSYGTTSYEQYFGPGTRLTVT.

This clone has only a few counts. The read falls 3 residues short of the CDR3 end, and the missing part is taken from the germline J gene. This chain uses TRBV5-1 with TRBJ1-4; D unclear. The CDR3 spans 12 residues. With 2 bases removed from V and 7 bases from J, the gap between germline ends came to 6 bases. Germline V gene sequence: CDR1 SGHRS, CDR2 YFSETQ. CDR3 in amino acids: CASSLAGEKLFF. The CDR3 DNA, read in part, is TGCGCCAGCAGCTTAGCAGGTGAAAAA.

This clone has a count of ten or more. Read sequence stops 3 residues before the CDR3 end, and the germline J gene provides the missing end. The V gene is TRBV5-1, the J gene TRBJ2-2; D is unclear. Germline V gene sequence: CDR1 SGHRS, CDR2 YFSETQ. V was pared by 5 bases and J by 2 bases, with 13 bases between. This CDR3 spans 15 amino acids. The CDR3 here is CASRSVIANTGELFF. The part of the CDR3 DNA that was read is TGCGCCAGCAGGTCCGTGATAGCAAACACCGGGGAG.

Regarding this clone: At one end, the junction sequence differs from germline, possibly due to a read error. The CDR3 end falls 3 residues outside the read, so it is completed with the germline J gene. The same CDR3 arises from other DNA sequences in this sample as well. The chain carries TRBV2 and TRBJ1-3, with 7 bases lining up with TRBD1. This CDR3 region has 14 residues. Per the germline V gene, CDR1 is SNHLY and CDR2 is FYNNEI. CDR3 loop: CASREGAAGNTIYF. The sequenced CDR3 bases are TGTGCCAGCAGAGAGGGGGCCGCGGGAAACACA.

This clone was seen at least ten times. The CDR3 extends 3 residues past the end of the read, so its final part is completed from the germline J gene. The V gene is TRBV20-1, the J gene TRBJ1-1; a weak D match, TRBD1 (6 bases). The CDR3 loop spans 13 amino acids. Trimming cost V 6 bases and J 4 bases, with 15 bases left between them. Germline CDR1 DFQATT, CDR2 SNEGSKA (reference sequence). Incomplete CDR3 DNA: TGCAGTGCCCTACAGGGTGGGGGCACTGAA. Translating it yields CSALQGGGTE. In full, the CDR3 is CSALQGGGTEAFF.

This clone came up many times. With the read ending 3 residues before the CDR3 end, the germline J gene is used to fill in that end. The V gene is TRBV4-2, the J gene TRBJ1-2; D gene uncertain. V gave up 0 bases and J gave up 4 bases, with 6 bases separating them. Germline lookup yields CDR1 LGHNA and CDR2 YNFKEQ. The CDR3 covers 13 residues. CDR3 protein: CASSQEFGYGYTF. The CDR3 bases that were read are TGTGCCAGCAGCCAAGAGTTCGGCTATGGC.

This clone was seen a handful of times. The CDR3 extends 3 residues past the end of the read, so its final part is completed from the germline J gene. The chain joins TRBV6-2 or TRBV6-3 to TRBJ1-6; TRBD1 matches at 7 bases. The CDR3 has 16 amino acids. Trimming at V came to 6 bases and at J to 5 bases, leaving 10 bases not matched to a gene. Germline CDR1 and CDR2: MNHEY and SVGEGT. CDR3 sequence reads: CASRTISTGNNSPLHF. The CDR3 bases that were read are TGTGCCAGCAGAACGATATCGACAGGGAATAATTCACCC.

This clone was counted at least ten times. The read terminates 3 residues before the CDR3 end, so the remaining end is supplied by the germline J gene. The chain couples TRBV5-1 to TRBJ2-2; maybe TRBD2 (7 bases). CDR3 length: 14 residues. CDR1 SGHRS and CDR2 YFSETQ come from the germline V gene. V was trimmed by 7 bases and J by 2 bases, leaving 12 bases between them. CDR3 bases read: TGCGCCAGCTCCGGGGGGCGAAACACCGGGGAG. It is translated as CASSGGRNTGE. The entire CDR3 sequence reads CASSGGRNTGELFF.

This clone was counted at least ten times. The read finishes 3 residues shy of the CDR3 end, and the germline J gene is used to complete it. The chain recombines TRBV30 with TRBJ2-7; 12 bases are a match to TRBD2. The J segment lost 4 bases and the V segment lost 3 bases, leaving 19 bases of the junction unmatched. Germline V gives CDR1 GTSNPN, CDR2 SVGIG (reference sequence). This CDR3 is 19 amino acids long. CDR3 residues: CAWSPFSGDFGLAGYEQYF. The DNA read from the CDR3 is TGTGCCTGGAGCCCTTTTTCCGGGGACTTCGGACTAGCGGGGTACGAG.

In this sample, this clone turned up many times. The CDR3 end is not reached by the read, which stops 3 residues before it; the germline J gene fills it in. V and J are TRBV20-1 and TRBJ2-7; the D gene is possibly TRBD1 (5 bases). This CDR3 region has 19 residues. Trimming removed 6 bases from V and 6 bases from J, with 36 bases in between. CDR1 and CDR2 from the germline V gene are DFQATT and SNEGSKA (reference sequence). CDR3 DNA (partial): TGCAGTGCCGATCGTTACAGGTTACCAGCCACCCTCGGTACGAGCGAG. Translation: CSADRYRLPATLGTSE. The complete CDR3 protein is CSADRYRLPATLGTSEQYF.

In its sample, this clone was seen many times. Read sequence stops 3 residues before the CDR3 end, and the germline J gene provides the missing end. V gene TRBV6-2 or TRBV6-3 combines with J gene TRBJ2-3; D gene unclear. The germline gives CDR1 MNHEY, CDR2 SVGEGT. The CDR3 contains 12 residues. Incomplete CDR3 DNA: TGTGCCAGCAGTTACCCCGGTGAGACG. Amino acid sequence: CASSYPGET. The whole CDR3 sequence reads CASSYPGETQYF.

This clone was recorded many times. The CDR3 end lies 3 residues beyond the end of the read and is filled in from the germline J gene. The chain couples TRBV20-1 to TRBJ2-5, with TRBD2 matching 10 bases. The germline gives CDR1 DFQATT, CDR2 SNEGSKA (reference sequence). V shed 6 bases and J 4 bases; nucleotides not matched to a gene: 11. The CDR3 spans 15 residues. The CDR3 region is CSAPRASGGGETQYF. The part of the CDR3 DNA that was read is TGCAGTGCACCGAGGGCTAGCGGGGGCGGAGAGACC.

There are a few counts of this clone. The observed sequence ends 3 residues before the CDR3 terminus, with the missing tail filled in from the germline J gene. Other DNA sequences in this sample translate to the same CDR3. V is TRBV18 and J is TRBJ2-5; 14 bases are shared with TRBD2. V shed 0 bases, J shed 3 bases, and the junction held 0 bases outside the gene matches. The CDR3 contains 16 residues. Per the germline V gene, CDR1 is KGHSH and CDR2 is LQKENI. CDR3 DNA (partial): TGTGCCAGCTCACCACCGGGACTAGCGGGGGAAGAGACC. Protein product: CASSPPGLAGEET. The whole CDR3 reads CASSPPGLAGEETQYF.

This clone occurred many times. The sequence runs out 3 residues before the end of the CDR3; the remainder is reconstructed from the germline J gene. The rearrangement joins TRBV4-2 to TRBJ1-4, with a tentative D call TRBD1 (5 bases). The CDR3 is 17 amino acids. Per germline, CDR1 LGHNA and CDR2 YNFKEQ. The germline V and J ends were trimmed by 0 bases and 8 bases, with 19 bases remaining between them. CDR3 loop: CASSQDYTAGSAEKLFF. The part of the CDR3 DNA that was read is TGTGCCAGCAGCCAAGATTATACGGCAGGGTCTGCGGAAAAA.

This clone was seen ten or more times. The sequence runs out 3 residues before the end of the CDR3; the remainder is reconstructed from the germline J gene. J is TRBJ2-1 and V is TRBV30, with TRBD2 matching 8 bases. There are 14 residues in the CDR3. From germline, CDR1 is GTSNPN and CDR2 SVGIG (reference sequence). V shed 3 bases and J 4 bases; nucleotides not matched to a gene: 5. The sequenced CDR3 bases are TGTGCCTGGAGGCGGGGGGAGAGGTACAATGAG. It yields the protein CAWRRGERYNE. The whole CDR3 region reads CAWRRGERYNEQFF.

Concerning this clone: The read stops 3 residues short of the end of the CDR3; the missing end is completed from the germline J gene. This chain uses TRBV19 with TRBJ1-2; D not resolved. The CDR3 has 15 residues. The germline V gene encodes CDR1 LNHDA and CDR2 SQIVND (reference sequence). The CDR3 reads CASSIIAGVTDTYTF. Partial CDR3 DNA: TGTGCCAGTAGTATAATCGCGGGTGTAACAGATACC.

In the case of this clone: A single base separates this from a much larger clone, so it may be a read error. The read halts 3 residues ahead of the CDR3 end, with the missing end drawn from the germline J gene. The V call is TRBV20-1, the J call TRBJ2-5; TRBD1 might be the D (6 bases). Germline CDR1 reads DFQATT; CDR2 reads SNEGSKA (reference sequence). This CDR3 is built from 15 residues. The covered CDR3 bases are TGCAGTGCTGCAACCGGGACAAGGTCCACAGATACC. Amino acid sequence: CSAATGTRSTDT. The CDR3 as a whole reads CSAATGTRSTDTQYF.